This T cell receptor (beta chain) was obtained from a study of shared clonotypes between healthy human individuals. General study points: Investigators collected only blood, and repertoires in tissues likely differ.

This clone was detected once. Its antigen is not known. V lost 6 bases and J 4 bases, leaving 13 bases between the germline ends. In germline, CDR1 is MNHEY, CDR2 SVGAGI. The CDR3 is made up of 13 amino acids. What CD8 memory combined were CD45RO+ cells and CCR7-negative CD45RA+ TemRA cells. TCRdb's table, derived via immunoSEQ multiplex PCR, lists solely in-frame clones and lacks some. The sample contains approximately 640,000 clones, 90% of which appear only once. The sequenced sample consisted of memory CD8+ T cells from PBMCs. Subset here: CD45RO+ cells pooled with CCR7-negative TemRA cells. V usage is TRBV6-5 and J usage is TRBJ2-7; D is possibly TRBD2 (5 bases). This receptor was taken from a man between 18 and 29 years old in good health. Some clones in this sample may be carry-over from other donors' samples. The CDR3 spells CASSPGIPYEQYF. In DNA, the CDR3 is TGTGCCAGCAGCCCGGGGATCCCTTACGAGCAGTACTTC.